The source of this TCR beta chain is a study of cytomegalovirus exposure and HLA in healthy donors. Study-level information: Tens of millions of unique TCRs, all from HLA-typed donors, were included in an early release of the data.

Use of 60 Vbeta and 13 Jbeta primers characterized the PCR. Clones were read by immunoSEQ multiplex PCR, and TCRdb kept only the in-frame ones, dropping some. The data show nearly 110,000 clones, about 74% seen once. General study points: Rarity characterized most TCR sequences, yet some public TCRs appeared in many donors.

Details on this clone: Antigen: not known.

V was cut by 2 bases and J by 6 bases, with 13 bases left in between. The CDR3 is made up of 14 amino acids. Germline-derived CDR1 and CDR2 are SEHNR and FQNEAQ (reference sequence). Material for sequencing was PBMCs. This clonotype was sampled from a woman aged 40 to 50 in good health and CMV-seropositive. The V call is TRBV7-9, the J call TRBJ1-2; D is ambiguous. The CDR3 reads CASSLKERGNGYTF. In DNA, the CDR3 is TGTGCCAGCAGCTTAAAGGAAAGAGGGAATGGCTACACCTTC.